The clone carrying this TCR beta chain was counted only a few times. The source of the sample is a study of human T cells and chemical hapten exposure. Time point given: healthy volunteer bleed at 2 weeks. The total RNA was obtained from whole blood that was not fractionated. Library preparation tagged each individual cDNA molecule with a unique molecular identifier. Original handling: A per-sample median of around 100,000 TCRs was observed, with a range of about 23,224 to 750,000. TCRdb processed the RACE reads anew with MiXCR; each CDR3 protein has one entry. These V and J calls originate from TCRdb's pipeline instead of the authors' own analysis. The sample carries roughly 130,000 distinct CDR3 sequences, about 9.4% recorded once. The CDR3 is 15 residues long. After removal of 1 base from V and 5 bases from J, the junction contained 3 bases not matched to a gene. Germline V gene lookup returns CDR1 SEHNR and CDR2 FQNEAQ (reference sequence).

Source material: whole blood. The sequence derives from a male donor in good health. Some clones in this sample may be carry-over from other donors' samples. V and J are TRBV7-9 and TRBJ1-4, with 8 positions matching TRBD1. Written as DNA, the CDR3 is TGTGCCAGCAGCTTAGTGGGGACAGGAAATGAAAAACTGTTTTTT. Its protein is CASSLVGTGNEKLFF.